These T cell receptor beta chains were read from a single sample in a study of cytomegalovirus exposure and HLA in healthy donors. Profiled with immunoSEQ multiplex PCR; TCRdb holds only in-frame clones, not every one. Among roughly 99,000 clones listed, around 72% were seen once. The sequenced sample was PBMCs. Receptors were obtained from a woman between 35 and 50 years old in good health and CMV-seropositive. CDR3s include the opening cysteine and the closing phenylalanine or tryptophan. Each record gives: V gene, clone size, D gene, J gene, CDR3 DNA, CDR3 protein. D genes are given only for firm matches. Clone size is stated in some rows and not others, as once, few, many or a class when expanded.

TRBV12-5	many	TRBD1	TRBJ2-1	TGTGCTAGTGGAGGGACAGGGGGCTACAATGAGCAGTTCTTC	CASGGTGGYNEQFF
TRBV5-6	.	TRBD1	TRBJ1-4	TGTGCCAGCACCCGCCCAGGGGGAGATGAAAAACTGTTTTTT	CASTRPGGDEKLFF
TRBV5-1	.	TRBD1	TRBJ1-1	TGCGCCAGCAGCCAACAGGGGGGTGCTGAAGCTTTCTTT	CASSQQGGAEAFF
TRBV5-1	.	TRBD1	TRBJ2-4	TGCGCCAGCGCTGCGGGACAGGGGGCGGCTATAGCCAAAAACATTCAGTACTTC	CASAAGQGAAIAKNIQYF
TRBV6-4	few	TRBD1	TRBJ2-2	TGTGCCAGCTCCCGACAGGGGGCGAACACCGGGGAGCTGTTTTTT	CASSRQGANTGELFF
TRBV18	.	.	TRBJ1-1	TGTGCCAGCTCACCACGCCAGGGACACAACACTGAAGCTTTCTTT	CASSPRQGHNTEAFF
TRBV7-8	.	TRBD1	TRBJ1-3	TGTGCCAGCAGCTTAGTGGCAGGGGGGTCTCTCTCTGGAAACACCATATATTTT	CASSLVAGGSLSGNTIYF
TRBV7-9	.	TRBD2	TRBJ2-5	TGTGCCAGCAGCCAACATGGGCGGGGGGGCCGCGAGACCCAGTACTTC	CASSQHGRGGRETQYF
TRBV11-2	few	TRBD1	TRBJ1-2	TGTGCCAGCAGCCCGGGACAGGACTATGGCTACACCTTC	CASSPGQDYGYTF
TRBV21-1	.	.	TRBJ2-7	TGTGCCAGCAGCCCCGTTTACGAGCAGTACTTC	CASSPVYEQYF
TRBV27	.	.	TRBJ1-2	TGTGCCAGCAGTTTGAATCCGACAGGAAATGGCTACACCTTC	CASSLNPTGNGYTF
TRBV5-1	.	TRBD1	TRBJ2-1	TGCGCCAGCAGCTTGGGAGGACAGGGGGGTACGAATGAGCAGTTCTTC	CASSLGGQGGTNEQFF
TRBV4-2	.	.	TRBJ2-7	TGTGCCAGCAGCCCTTCGGGAGAGACTAGTAGCGAGCAGTACTTC	CASSPSGETSSEQYF